This T cell receptor beta chain appears in the sequencing data of a study of Ad26.COV2.S vaccination and SARS-CoV-2 variants. The wider study: The donor participated in the COV1001 trial, in its Ad26.COV2.S arm.

Study results and caveats: Post-vaccination breadth of spike-specific CD8+ and CD4+ T cell responses was reportedly substantial.

The treatment: approximately 18 received Ad26.COV2.S at low or high dose, single or two shots; about five received placebo; per-sample allocation not given. All samples were drawn on day 63, counting from the first vaccine or placebo injection. This CDR3 region has 11 residues. Germline V gene sequence: CDR1 GTSNPN, CDR2 SVGIG (reference sequence). Trimming took off 1 base at V and 7 bases at J, with 4 bases between the two ends. Worth noting for this clone: Its antigen is still unknown.

TCRdb's table, derived via immunoSEQ multiplex PCR, lists solely in-frame clones and lacks some. The table includes around 450,000 clones, approximately 90% detected once. The sequence was collected from a person between 18 and 65 years old who received the Ad26.COV2.S COVID-19 vaccine or a placebo. Material: peripheral blood, obtained in a trial of Ad26.COV2.S vaccine versus placebo. The chain joins TRBV30 to TRBJ2-2; the D is unclear. CDR3 in amino acids: CAWSGGGELFF. DNA for the CDR3: TGTGCCTGGAGTGGTGGCGGGGAGCTGTTTTTT.